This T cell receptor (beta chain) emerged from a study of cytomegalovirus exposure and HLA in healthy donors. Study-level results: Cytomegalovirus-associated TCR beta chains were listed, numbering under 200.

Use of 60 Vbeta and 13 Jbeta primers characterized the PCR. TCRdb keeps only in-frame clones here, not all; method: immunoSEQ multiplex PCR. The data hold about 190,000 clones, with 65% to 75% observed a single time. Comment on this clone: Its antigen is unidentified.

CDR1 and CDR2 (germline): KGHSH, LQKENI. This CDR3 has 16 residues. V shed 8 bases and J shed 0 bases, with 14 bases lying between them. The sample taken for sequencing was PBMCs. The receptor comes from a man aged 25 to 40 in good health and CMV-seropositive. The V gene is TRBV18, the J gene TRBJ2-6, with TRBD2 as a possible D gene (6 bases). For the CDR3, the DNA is TGTGCCAGCGTGGGGGGAGACTCCTCTGGGGCCAACGTCCTGACTTTC. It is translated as CASVGGDSSGANVLTF.